This record concerns one T cell receptor beta chain sequence. Its specificity is unknown. The junction and the germline gene differ at one end; a read error may be behind it. Within the sample, other DNA sequences also encode this same CDR3. The related graft donor's blood sample was taken on the day of bone marrow donation. The naive gate required viable CD3+CD4+ or CD3+CD8+ cells with CCR7+CD45RA+CD45RO-CD95-CD27+CD28+ phenotype. Produced via immunoSEQ multiplex PCR; TCRdb's table is partial and in-frame only. The data contain 1,500 or so clones, 95% to 98% of them singletons. CDR1 and CDR2 (germline): MNHEY, SVGAGI. The CDR3 consists of 15 residues. The data belong to a study of T cells after posttransplantation cyclophosphamide. Broader study findings: Donor CD8+ memory clones often dominated recipient blood repertoires at later times. Skin or GI-infiltrating T cells shared few TRB sequences with blood.

The sequence derives from a woman aged 60-75 years in good health, CMV-negative, and a related stem cell transplant donor. The chain carries TRBV6-5 and TRBJ1-6, with TRBD1 as a possible D gene (5 bases). Sequencing used naive CD8+ T cells sorted from PBMCs. Here the CDR3 DNA reads TGTGCCAGCAGTTACTCGGGGGGGTTTAATTCCCCCCTCCACTTT. Translating gives CASSYSGGFNSPLHF.